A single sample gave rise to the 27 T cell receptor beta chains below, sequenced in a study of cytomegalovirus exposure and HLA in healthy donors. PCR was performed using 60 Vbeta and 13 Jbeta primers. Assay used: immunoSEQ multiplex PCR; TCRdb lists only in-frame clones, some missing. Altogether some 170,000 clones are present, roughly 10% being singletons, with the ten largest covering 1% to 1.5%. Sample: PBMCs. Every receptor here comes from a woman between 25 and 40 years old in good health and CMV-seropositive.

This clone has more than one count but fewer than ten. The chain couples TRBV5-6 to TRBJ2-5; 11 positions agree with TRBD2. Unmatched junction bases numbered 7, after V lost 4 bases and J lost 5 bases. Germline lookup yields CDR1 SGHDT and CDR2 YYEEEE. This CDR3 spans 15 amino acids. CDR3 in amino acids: CASSINPSGRETQYF. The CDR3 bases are TGTGCCAGCAGCATAAACCCTAGCGGGAGGGAGACCCAGTACTTC.

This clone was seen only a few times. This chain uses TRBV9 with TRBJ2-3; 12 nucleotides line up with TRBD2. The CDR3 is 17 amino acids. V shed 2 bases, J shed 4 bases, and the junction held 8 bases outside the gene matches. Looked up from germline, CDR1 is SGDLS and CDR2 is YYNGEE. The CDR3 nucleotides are TGTGCCAGCAGCGTGTCACTAGCGGGAGGAGGAGCAGATACGCAGTATTTT. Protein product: CASSVSLAGGGADTQYF.

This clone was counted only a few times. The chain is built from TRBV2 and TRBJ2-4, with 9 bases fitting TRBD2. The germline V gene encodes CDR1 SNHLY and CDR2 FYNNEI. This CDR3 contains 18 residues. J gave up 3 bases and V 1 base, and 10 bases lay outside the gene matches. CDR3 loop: CASSEVAGVGAGKNIQYF. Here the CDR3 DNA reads TGTGCCAGCAGTGAAGTAGCGGGAGTAGGGGCGGGCAAAAACATTCAGTACTTC. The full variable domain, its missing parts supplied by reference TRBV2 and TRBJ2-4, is EPEVTQTPSHQVTQMGQEVILRCVPISNHLYFYWYRQILGQKVEFLVSFYNNEISEKSEIFDDQFSVERPDGSNFTLKIRSTKLEDSAMYFCASSEVAGVGAGKNIQYFGAGTRLSVL.

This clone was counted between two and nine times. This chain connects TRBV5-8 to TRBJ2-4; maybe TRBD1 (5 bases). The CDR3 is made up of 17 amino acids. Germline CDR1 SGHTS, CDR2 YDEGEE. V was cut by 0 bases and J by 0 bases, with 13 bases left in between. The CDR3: CASSLEIGALAKNIQYF. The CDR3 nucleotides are TGTGCCAGCAGCTTGGAAATAGGGGCCTTAGCCAAAAACATTCAGTACTTC.

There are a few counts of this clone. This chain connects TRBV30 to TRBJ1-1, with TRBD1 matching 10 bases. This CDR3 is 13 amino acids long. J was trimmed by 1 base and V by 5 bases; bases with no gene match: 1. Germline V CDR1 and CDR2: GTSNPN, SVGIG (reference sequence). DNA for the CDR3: TGTGCCTGGGACAGGGGGCAGAACACTGAAGCTTTCTTT. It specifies CAWDRGQNTEAFF.

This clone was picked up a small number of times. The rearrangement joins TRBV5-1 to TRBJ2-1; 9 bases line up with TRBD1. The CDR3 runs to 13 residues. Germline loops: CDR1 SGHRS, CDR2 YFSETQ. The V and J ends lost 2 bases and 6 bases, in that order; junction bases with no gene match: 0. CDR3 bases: TGCGCCAGCAGCTTACAGGGGGCCAATGAGCAGTTCTTC. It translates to CASSLQGANEQFF.

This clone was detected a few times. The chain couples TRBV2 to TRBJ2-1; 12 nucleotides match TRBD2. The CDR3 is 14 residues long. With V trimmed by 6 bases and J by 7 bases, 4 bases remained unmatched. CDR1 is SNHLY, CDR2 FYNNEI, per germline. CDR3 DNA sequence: TGTGCCAGCAGATCTAGCGGGAGGGCAAATGAGCAGTTCTTC. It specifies CASRSSGRANEQFF.

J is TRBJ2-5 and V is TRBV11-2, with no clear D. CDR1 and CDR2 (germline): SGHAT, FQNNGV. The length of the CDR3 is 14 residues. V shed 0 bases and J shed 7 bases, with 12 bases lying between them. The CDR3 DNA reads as TGTGCCAGCAGCTTAGATCGTGAATTCGGGACCCAGTACTTC. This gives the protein CASSLDREFGTQYF.

This CDR3 reads CASSRTGTGGEKLFF. The CDR3 coding sequence is TGCGCCAGCAGCCGGACCGGGACAGGGGGTGAAAAACTGTTTTTT. The V and J genes are TRBV5-1 and TRBJ1-4, with TRBD1 matching over 11 bases. V lost 4 bases, J lost 7 bases, and 6 bases stayed unmatched. The CDR3 runs to 15 residues. Germline-derived CDR1 and CDR2 are SGHRS and YFSETQ.

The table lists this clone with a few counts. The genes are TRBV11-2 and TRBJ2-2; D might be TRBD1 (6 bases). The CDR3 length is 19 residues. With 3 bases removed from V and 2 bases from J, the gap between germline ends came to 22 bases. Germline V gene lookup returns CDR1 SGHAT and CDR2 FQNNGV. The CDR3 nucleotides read TGTGCCAGCAGCTTGAGACCGATCGGACAGACCGAAAACACCGGGGAGCTGTTTTTT. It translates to CASSLRPIGQTENTGELFF.

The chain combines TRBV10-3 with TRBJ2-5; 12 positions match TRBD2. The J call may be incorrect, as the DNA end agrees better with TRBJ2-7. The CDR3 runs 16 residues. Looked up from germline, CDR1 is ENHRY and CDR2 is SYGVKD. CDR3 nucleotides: TGTGCCATCAGTGAACTAGCGGGAGGCGGAAGCTACGAGCAGTACTTC. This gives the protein CAISELAGGGSYEQYF.

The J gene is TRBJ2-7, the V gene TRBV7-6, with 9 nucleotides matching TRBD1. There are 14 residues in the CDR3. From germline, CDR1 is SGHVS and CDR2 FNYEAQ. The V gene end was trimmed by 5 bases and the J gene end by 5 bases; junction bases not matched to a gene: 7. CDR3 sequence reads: CASSPPDRGNEQYF. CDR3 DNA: TGTGCCAGCAGCCCCCCGGACAGGGGAAACGAGCAGTACTTC.

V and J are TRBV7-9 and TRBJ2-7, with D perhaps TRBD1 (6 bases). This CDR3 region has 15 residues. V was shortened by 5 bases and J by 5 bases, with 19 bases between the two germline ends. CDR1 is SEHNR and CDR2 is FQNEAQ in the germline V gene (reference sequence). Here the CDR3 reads CASSIQPGSGDEQYF. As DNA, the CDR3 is TGTGCCAGCAGCATACAACCGGGATCAGGGGACGAGCAGTACTTC.

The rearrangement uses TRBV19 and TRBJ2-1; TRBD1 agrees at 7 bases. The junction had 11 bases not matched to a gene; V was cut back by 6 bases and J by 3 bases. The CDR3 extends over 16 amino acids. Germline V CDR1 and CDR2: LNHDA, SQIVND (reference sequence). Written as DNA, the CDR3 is TGTGCCAGTAGATCGAGGACCGGGACAGACTACAATGAGCAGTTCTTC. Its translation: CASRSRTGTDYNEQFF.

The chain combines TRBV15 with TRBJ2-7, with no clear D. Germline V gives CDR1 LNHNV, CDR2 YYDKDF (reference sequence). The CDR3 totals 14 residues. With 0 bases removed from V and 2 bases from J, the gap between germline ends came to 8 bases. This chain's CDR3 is CATSRDRLAYEQYF. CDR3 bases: TGTGCCACCAGCAGAGATCGGCTAGCCTACGAGCAGTACTTC.

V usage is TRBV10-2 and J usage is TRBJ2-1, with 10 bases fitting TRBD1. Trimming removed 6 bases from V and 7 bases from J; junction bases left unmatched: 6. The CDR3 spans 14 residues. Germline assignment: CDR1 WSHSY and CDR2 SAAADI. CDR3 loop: CASRDRGGKNEQFF. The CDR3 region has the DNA TGCGCCAGCAGGGACAGGGGGGGTAAGAATGAGCAGTTCTTC.

The CDR3: CASSPQPSGSYNEQFF. CDR3 coding DNA: TGCGCCAGCAGCCCTCAACCTAGCGGGAGTTACAATGAGCAGTTCTTC. The chain combines TRBV5-1 with TRBJ2-1, with 10 bases fitting TRBD2. Germline V gives CDR1 SGHRS, CDR2 YFSETQ. V shed 4 bases, J shed 4 bases, and the junction held 8 bases outside the gene matches. This CDR3 spans 16 amino acids. The full variable domain, with the rest looked up from reference TRBV5-1 and TRBJ2-1, is KAGVTQTPRYLIKTRGQQVTLSCSPISGHRSVSWYQQTPGQGLQFLFEYFSETQRNKGNFPGRFSGRQFSNSRSEMNVSTLELGDSALYLCASSPQPSGSYNEQFFGPGTRLTVL.

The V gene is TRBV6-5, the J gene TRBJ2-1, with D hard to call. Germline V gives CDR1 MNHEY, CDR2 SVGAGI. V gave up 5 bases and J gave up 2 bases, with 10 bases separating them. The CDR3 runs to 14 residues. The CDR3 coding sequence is TGTGCCAGCAGTGCCCCCAGCGCCTACAATGAGCAGTTCTTC. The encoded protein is CASSAPSAYNEQFF.

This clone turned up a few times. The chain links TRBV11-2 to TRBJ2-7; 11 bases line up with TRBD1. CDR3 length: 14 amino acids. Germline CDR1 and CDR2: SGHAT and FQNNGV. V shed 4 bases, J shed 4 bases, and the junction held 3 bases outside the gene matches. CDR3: CASSSGQGAYEQYF. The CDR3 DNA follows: TGTGCCAGCAGCTCCGGACAGGGGGCTTACGAGCAGTACTTC.

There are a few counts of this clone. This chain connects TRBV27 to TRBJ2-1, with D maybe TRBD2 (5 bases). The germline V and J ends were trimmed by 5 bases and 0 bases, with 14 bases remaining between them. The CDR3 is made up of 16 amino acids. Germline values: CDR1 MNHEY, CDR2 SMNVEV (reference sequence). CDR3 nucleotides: TGTGCCAGCAGTCTTCGCCGGGGAATCTCCTACAATGAGCAGTTCTTC. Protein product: CASSLRRGISYNEQFF.

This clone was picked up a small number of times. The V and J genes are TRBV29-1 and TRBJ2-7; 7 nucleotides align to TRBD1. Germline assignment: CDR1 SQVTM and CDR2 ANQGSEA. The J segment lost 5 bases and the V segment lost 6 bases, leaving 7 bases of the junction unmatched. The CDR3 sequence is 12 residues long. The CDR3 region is CSVEGDRDEQYF. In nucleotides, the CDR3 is TGCAGCGTAGAGGGAGACAGGGACGAGCAGTACTTC.

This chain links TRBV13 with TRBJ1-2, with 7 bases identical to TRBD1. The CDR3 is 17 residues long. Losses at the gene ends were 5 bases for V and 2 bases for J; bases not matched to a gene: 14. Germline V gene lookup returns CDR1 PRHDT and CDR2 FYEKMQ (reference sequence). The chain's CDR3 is CASSLITRDRRNYGYTF. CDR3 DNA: TGTGCCAGCAGCCTGATTACGAGGGACAGAAGAAACTATGGCTACACCTTC.

CDR3 region: CAPSPGEQFF. In DNA, the CDR3 is TGTGCCCCCTCTCCGGGTGAGCAGTTCTTC. V is TRBV30 and J is TRBJ2-1; D gene uncertain. The germline V and J ends were trimmed by 8 bases and 9 bases, with 11 bases remaining between them. The CDR3 contains 10 residues. CDR1 GTSNPN and CDR2 SVGIG come from the germline V gene (reference sequence).

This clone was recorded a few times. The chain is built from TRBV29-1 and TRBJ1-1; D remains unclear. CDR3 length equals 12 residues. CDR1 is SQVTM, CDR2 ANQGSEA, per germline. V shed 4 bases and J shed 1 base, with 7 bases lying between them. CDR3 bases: TGCAGCGTTGCAGCGGGGAACACTGAAGCTTTCTTT. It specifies CSVAAGNTEAFF.

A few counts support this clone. CDR3 coding DNA: TGTGCCAGCAGCTTGGGTAGGGGGGGAGAGTTCTTC. It is translated as CASSLGRGGEFF. The chain employs TRBV5-6 and TRBJ2-1; D may be TRBD2 (7 bases). The CDR3 has 12 residues. The germline V gene has CDR1 SGHDT and CDR2 YYEEEE. The V gene lost 0 bases and the J gene lost 14 bases, with 12 bases spanning the gap.

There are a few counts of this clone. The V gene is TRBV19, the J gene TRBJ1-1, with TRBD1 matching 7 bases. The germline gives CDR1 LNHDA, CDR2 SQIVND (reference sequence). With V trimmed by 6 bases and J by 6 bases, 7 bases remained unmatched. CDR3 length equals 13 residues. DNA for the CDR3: TGTGCCAGTAGGCCGGACAGGAGGGCTGAAGCTTTCTTT. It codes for CASRPDRRAEAFF.

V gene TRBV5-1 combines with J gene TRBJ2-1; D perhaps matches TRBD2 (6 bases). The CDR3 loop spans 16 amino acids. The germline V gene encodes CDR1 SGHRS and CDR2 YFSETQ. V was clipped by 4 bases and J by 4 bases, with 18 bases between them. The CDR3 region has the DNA TGCGCCAGCAGCCTGGAGGCGGCGGGATCTTACAATGAGCAGTTCTTC. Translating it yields CASSLEAAGSYNEQFF.